Below, 13 T cell receptor beta chains from the same sample are listed, as sequenced in a study of immune characterization of retroperitoneal liposarcoma. TCRdb re-called the PCR reads through MiXCR, storing one row per CDR3 protein. Of around 10,000 distinct CDR3 sequences listed, about 20% were seen once; the top ten hold 8% to 9.5%. The sequenced sample consisted of blood. The receptors shown here come from a female donor with retroperitoneal liposarcoma.

This clonotype was seen a handful of times. The chain has TRBV27 and TRBJ1-2, with 9 bases identical to TRBD1. Germline-derived CDR1 and CDR2 are MNHEY and SMNVEV (reference sequence). Trimming removed 4 bases from V and 8 bases from J; junction bases left unmatched: 5. The CDR3 is made up of 13 amino acids. The CDR3 nucleotides are TGTGCCAGCAGTTCCGGGACAGGGTTAGGCTACACCTTC. Amino acid sequence: CASSSGTGLGYTF.

This clonotype has just one count. The CDR3: CASSQVGGRSFAFYNEQFF. The DNA for the CDR3 is TGTGCCAGCAGCCAAGTAGGTGGGAGGAGTTTCGCTTTTTACAATGAGCAGTTCTTC. This chain uses TRBV3-1 with TRBJ2-1; D might be TRBD2 (6 bases). Germline V gives CDR1 LGHDT, CDR2 YNNKEL (reference sequence). V lost 1 base to trimming and J lost 4 bases, with 23 bases between them. The CDR3 is made up of 19 amino acids.

This clonotype was seen repeatedly, ten times or more. The chain is built from TRBV6-1 and TRBJ1-5, with a possible D match to TRBD1 (6 bases). CDR1 MNHNS and CDR2 SASEGT come from the germline V gene. The V and J ends lost 5 bases and 2 bases respectively, with 13 bases between them. The CDR3 runs to 15 residues. In DNA form, the CDR3 reads TGTGCCAGCAGTATCGACAGGAACGGCAATCAGCCCCAGCATTTT. It specifies CASSIDRNGNQPQHF.

This clonotype was observed a handful of times. The CDR3 DNA sequence: TGTGCCAGCAGACGACAGGGGGCTATATCCTACAATGAGCAGTACTTC. The encoded protein is CASRRQGAISYNEQYF. The chain couples TRBV6-6 to TRBJ2-4; TRBD1 aligns across 10 bases. CDR3 length equals 16 residues. From germline, CDR1 is MNHNY and CDR2 SVGAGI (reference sequence). The junction had 18 bases not matched to a gene; V was cut back by 6 bases and J by 13 bases.

J is TRBJ1-2 and V is TRBV6-5; D perhaps matches TRBD1 (5 bases). The V end was cut by 6 bases, the J end by 4 bases, with 30 bases between. Germline lookup yields CDR1 MNHEY and CDR2 SVGAGI. The CDR3 runs 19 residues. The CDR3 nucleotides are TGTGCCAGCAGAAGCCCGGGACGCGACTATACCGGGTACCTCTATGGCTACACCTTC. It is translated as CASRSPGRDYTGYLYGYTF.

Concerning this clonotype: This may be a read error, as it is one base from a much larger clone. The chain uses TRBV27 and TRBJ2-1, with TRBD1 matching over 8 bases. The DNA end is more similar to TRBJ2-7, so the J call may be wrong. Germline CDR1 and CDR2: MNHEY and SMNVEV (reference sequence). This CDR3 region has 17 residues. This chain's CDR3 is CASTSSQGAVSYNEQYF. CDR3 bases: TGTGCCAGCACCTCAAGCCAGGGGGCGGTAAGCTACAATGAGCAGTACTTC.

This clonotype showed up just a few times. The gene calls are TRBV11-3 and TRBJ2-5, with TRBD2 identical over 14 bases. The CDR3 extends over 18 amino acids. V shed 4 bases, J shed 4 bases, and the junction held 11 bases outside the gene matches. Germline V gene sequence: CDR1 SGHNT, CDR2 YENEEA. CDR3 protein: CASSSGTSGSWLGETQYF. CDR3 coding DNA: TGTGCCAGCAGCTCAGGGACTAGCGGGAGTTGGTTGGGAGAGACCCAGTACTTC.

This clonotype was observed once. CDR3 bases: TGCGCCAGCAGCCGAGGGACAGGGGGCATTGGCGGGGAGCTGTTTTTT. It encodes CASSRGTGGIGGELFF. This rearrangement joins TRBV4-1 to TRBJ2-2, with 12 bases fitting TRBD1. V lost 4 bases and J lost 7; bases outside the gene matches: 7. From germline, CDR1 is MGHRA and CDR2 YSYEKL. This CDR3 region has 16 residues.

This clonotype has only one observation. A single base separates this from a much larger clone, so it may be a read error. In DNA, the CDR3 is TGTGCCAGCAGCCGACTAACAGAGTACAATGAGCAGTTCTTC. Protein product: CASSRLTEYNEQFF. The chain has TRBV6-6 and TRBJ2-1, with D possibly TRBD2 on 5 matching bases. The CDR3 length is 14 residues. The V gene lost 6 bases and the J gene lost 4 bases, with 13 bases spanning the gap. Looked up from germline, CDR1 is MNHNY and CDR2 is SVGAGI (reference sequence).

The V and J genes are TRBV5-1 and TRBJ1-1, with D tentatively TRBD1 (6 bases). Trimming took 0 bases from V and 5 from J, leaving 11 bases between them. This CDR3 is 14 amino acids long. CDR1 and CDR2 from the germline V gene are SGHRS and YFSETQ. The CDR3 DNA follows: TGCGCCAGCAGCTTGGAGCAGGGGCGGACTGAAGCTTTCTTT. Amino acid sequence: CASSLEQGRTEAFF.

This clonotype is categorized as medium-sized (0.01 to 0.1%). The V gene is TRBV6-4, the J gene TRBJ2-1, with TRBD1 as a possible D gene (6 bases). In germline, CDR1 is MRHNA, CDR2 SNTAGT. The CDR3 has 14 amino acids. The germline V and J ends were trimmed by 2 bases and 6 bases, with 11 bases remaining between them. The CDR3 nucleotides are TGTGCCAGCAGTGACCCACGAGGGGGCAATGAGCAGTTCTTC. The encoded protein is CASSDPRGGNEQFF.

By its share, this clonotype is medium-sized. This chain uses TRBV7-6 with TRBJ2-5; D is unresolved. This CDR3 has 15 residues. V was clipped by 2 bases and J by 2 bases, with 12 bases between them. Germline values: CDR1 SGHVS, CDR2 FNYEAQ. The CDR3 region has the DNA TGTGCCAGCAGCTTACAGTCCAGCGTACAAGAGACCCAGTACTTC. Its protein product is CASSLQSSVQETQYF.

The chain links TRBV5-1 to TRBJ1-1, with 8 bases identical to TRBD1. Germline V CDR1 and CDR2: SGHRS, YFSETQ. The CDR3 covers 15 residues. Trimming took 1 base from V and 1 from J; bases not matched to a gene: 3. CDR3 nucleotide sequence: TGCGCCAGCAGCTTGTCCGGGACAGGGAACACTGAAGCTTTCTTT. This gives the protein CASSLSGTGNTEAFF.